The 23 T cell receptor beta chains below come from one sample, sequenced in a study of CD8 T cells in Susac syndrome (dated by TCRdb to the late 2010s). To prepare the library, the immunoSEQ multiplex PCR assay was applied. RNA was extracted using the RNeasy kit, and about 0.5 to 1 ug of the RNA was reverse transcribed with random hexamers. The raw public data were reprocessed by TCRdb itself: fastp quality trimming at Q25, MiXCR clonotype calling, in-frame beta chains only. Each CDR3 protein appears once, grouped with its most common genes and DNA. The sample table holds tens of thousands of distinct CDR3 sequences, of which approximately 96% were seen once. The top ten constitute 0.56% of the sample. The sample taken for sequencing was CD8+ T cells from PBMCs. Receptor source: a human donor with multiple sclerosis.

A single count supports this clonotype. This sequence joins TRBV12-3 or TRBV12-4 and TRBJ1-1; D is possibly TRBD1 (6 bases). The CDR3 is 14 residues long. Trimming removed 5 bases from V and 1 base from J, with 11 bases in between. The CDR3 protein is CASSPTGPNTEAFF. CDR3 bases: TGTGCCAGCAGTCCCACAGGGCCGAACACTGAAGCTTTCTTT.

The V gene is TRBV24-1, the J gene TRBJ1-5; 9 bases agree with TRBD1. CDR1 is KGHDR and CDR2 is SFDVKD in the germline V gene. J was trimmed by 0 bases and V by 4 bases; bases with no gene match: 9. The CDR3 extends over 18 amino acids. CDR3 nucleotides: TGTGCCACCAGTGACCCGGGACAGGGTTCCCTTAGCAATCAGCCCCAGCATTTT. Translating it yields CATSDPGQGSLSNQPQHF.

The chain employs TRBV7-9 and TRBJ2-3; D gene unclear. The V gene's germline CDR1 is SEHNR and CDR2 FQNEAQ (reference sequence). Between the trimmed V and J ends, which lost 5 bases and 0 bases, there was a span of 12 bases. This CDR3 is 15 amino acids long. CDR3 in amino acids: CASSIGDTSTDTQYF. The CDR3 region has the DNA TGTGCCAGCAGCATTGGAGATACTAGCACAGATACGCAGTATTTT.

The V and J genes are TRBV27 and TRBJ2-5; D is unclear. The CDR3 totals 13 residues. The V gene lost 5 bases and the J gene lost 7 bases, with 14 bases spanning the gap. From germline, CDR1 is MNHEY and CDR2 SMNVEV (reference sequence). Written as DNA, the CDR3 is TGTGCCAGCAGTCCCACCCCGGATGGGACCCAGTACTTC. Translation gives CASSPTPDGTQYF.

The rearrangement joins TRBV5-1 to TRBJ2-5; D gene uncertain. CDR1 is SGHRS and CDR2 is YFSETQ in the germline V gene. Trimming removed 3 bases from V and 7 bases from J, with 10 bases in between. The length of the CDR3 is 12 residues. CDR3 nucleotide sequence: TGCGCCAGCAGCTGGTCCTCTGGGACCCAGTACTTC. This translates into CASSWSSGTQYF.

The rearrangement links TRBV20-1 to TRBJ1-6; TRBD1 matches 11 bases. There are 14 residues in the CDR3. Germline CDR1 and CDR2: DFQATT and SNEGSKA (reference sequence). V was pared by 5 bases and J by 11 bases, with 8 bases of the junction left unmatched. In DNA, the CDR3 is TGCAGTGCTGGGACGGGGACAGGGGGAGCACCCCTCCACTTT. This translates into CSAGTGTGGAPLHF.

V usage is TRBV6-5 and J usage is TRBJ2-1; 9 positions agree with TRBD2. CDR1 and CDR2 (germline): MNHEY, SVGAGI. The CDR3 runs to 14 residues. The V segment lost 6 bases and the J segment 8 bases; nucleotides outside the gene matches: 8. The CDR3 DNA reads as TGTGCCAGCAGATCGGCGGGAGGGCCGGATGAGCAGTTCTTC. Its translation is CASRSAGGPDEQFF.

This sequence joins TRBV12-3 or TRBV12-4 and TRBJ1-1; no clear D gene. This CDR3 contains 16 residues. V lost 7 bases and J 3 bases, leaving 21 bases between the germline ends. The CDR3 region is CASNGSPGDRDTEAFF. For the CDR3, the DNA is TGTGCCAGCAATGGGAGCCCCGGAGACCGGGACACTGAAGCTTTCTTT.

V usage is TRBV29-1 and J usage is TRBJ2-7; D remains ambiguous. This CDR3 has 14 amino acids. Germline V CDR1 and CDR2: SQVTM, ANQGSEA. Trimming shortened V by 4 bases and J by 2 bases, and 15 bases separated the two germline ends. CDR3 DNA sequence: TGCAGCGTTGTTGTCTCCGCCGCCGCCTACGAGCAGTACTTC. It translates to CSVVVSAAAYEQYF.

The rearrangement uses TRBV12-3 or TRBV12-4 and TRBJ1-1; 10 bases match TRBD1. CDR3 length: 13 residues. J was trimmed by 4 bases and V by 6 bases; bases with no gene match: 2. The CDR3 DNA sequence: TGTGCCAGCAGAAGGACAGGGGGCACTGAAGCTTTCTTT. It is translated as CASRRTGGTEAFF.

The chain recombines TRBV12-3 or TRBV12-4 with TRBJ2-7; D is unresolved. This CDR3 contains 13 residues. Trimming removed 6 bases from V and 3 bases from J, with 12 bases in between. The CDR3 coding sequence is TGTGCCAGCAGACCGGATGGGGACTACGAGCAGTACTTC. Its translation: CASRPDGDYEQYF.

This chain uses TRBV29-1 with TRBJ2-7; D ambiguous. CDR3 length: 11 residues. The V and J ends lost 4 bases and 3 bases respectively, with 7 bases between them. Germline CDR1 is SQVTM and CDR2 is ANQGSEA. The CDR3 is CSVVANYEQYF. CDR3 bases: TGCAGCGTTGTAGCCAACTACGAGCAGTACTTC.

The gene calls are TRBV20-1 and TRBJ2-7; 11 nucleotides match TRBD2. With V trimmed by 7 bases and J by 6 bases, 14 bases remained unmatched. This CDR3 is built from 15 residues. Per the germline V gene, CDR1 is DFQATT and CDR2 is SNEGSKA (reference sequence). The CDR3 region has the DNA TGCAGTGTTCCGAGCCCACGTCTAGCGGGAGGCGAGCAGTACTTC. It specifies CSVPSPRLAGGEQYF.

The sample holds one count of this clonotype. The chain joins TRBV4-3 to TRBJ2-7, with TRBD2 matching over 7 bases. With 1 base clipped from V and 4 bases from J, the junction kept 7 bases outside the gene matches. CDR1 is LGHNA and CDR2 is YSLEER in the germline V gene. CDR3 length equals 15 residues. CDR3 loop: CASSQALGGVYEQYF. The CDR3 coding sequence is TGCGCCAGCAGCCAAGCTCTTGGGGGGGTTTACGAGCAGTACTTC.

The V gene is TRBV2, the J gene TRBJ2-3; possibly TRBD1 or TRBD2 for D (5 bases each). V lost 8 bases and J 0 bases, leaving 21 bases between the germline ends. This CDR3 is built from 17 residues. Germline CDR1 SNHLY, CDR2 FYNNEI. The CDR3 region is CASLGLKGQGSTDTQYF. The CDR3 DNA is TGTGCCAGCCTAGGACTCAAGGGGCAGGGAAGCACAGATACGCAGTATTTT. The complete variable domain, with remaining parts taken from reference TRBV2 and TRBJ2-3, reads EPEVTQTPSHQVTQMGQEVILRCVPISNHLYFYWYRQILGQKVEFLVSFYNNEISEKSEIFDDQFSVERPDGSNFTLKIRSTKLEDSAMYFCASLGLKGQGSTDTQYFGPGTRLTVL.

The chain couples TRBV24-1 to TRBJ2-3; D gene ambiguous. This CDR3 comprises 14 residues. CDR1 is KGHDR and CDR2 is SFDVKD in the germline V gene. V gave up 8 bases and J gave up 4 bases, with 15 bases separating them. The CDR3 DNA is TGTGCCACCATGCCCCGACAAATTCCAGATACGCAGTATTTT. Its protein product is CATMPRQIPDTQYF.

The V gene is TRBV12-3 or TRBV12-4, the J gene TRBJ2-5; TRBD1 might be the D (6 bases). The V end lost 8 bases, the J end lost 5 bases, and 9 bases lay between the germline ends. This CDR3 has 11 residues. The CDR3 loop is CASAQGETQYF. In DNA form, the CDR3 reads TGTGCCAGCGCCCAGGGGGAGACCCAGTACTTC.

The V call is TRBV27, the J call TRBJ2-7; D gene uncertain. Germline assignment: CDR1 MNHEY and CDR2 SMNVEV (reference sequence). The CDR3 length is 12 residues. Deletions cut 3 bases from V and 7 bases from J, with 10 bases between. CDR3: CASSLNGYEQYF. CDR3 bases: TGTGCCAGCAGTTTGAACGGGTATGAGCAGTACTTC.

This rearrangement joins TRBV14 to TRBJ1-2, with D possibly being TRBD1 (5 bases). Per germline, CDR1 SGHDN and CDR2 FVKESK. The V end was cut by 4 bases, the J end by 6 bases, with 15 bases between. The CDR3 totals 14 residues. The CDR3 loop reads CASSLDSGSNGYTF. Written as DNA, the CDR3 is TGTGCCAGCAGCCTGGACTCAGGGTCTAATGGCTACACCTTC.

V gene TRBV13 combines with J gene TRBJ2-7; 14 bases line up with TRBD2. The germline V gene encodes CDR1 PRHDT and CDR2 FYEKMQ (reference sequence). This CDR3 has 15 amino acids. J lost 6 bases, V lost 5 bases, and 6 bases had no gene match. The CDR3 protein is CASSPGLAGVSEQYF. In DNA form, the CDR3 reads TGTGCCAGCAGCCCGGGACTAGCGGGAGTCTCCGAGCAGTACTTC.

The V and J genes are TRBV27 and TRBJ2-1, with 10 bases fitting TRBD2. CDR1 MNHEY and CDR2 SMNVEV come from the germline V gene (reference sequence). Unmatched junction bases numbered 14, after V lost 0 bases and J lost 6 bases. CDR3 size: 19 residues. The CDR3 bases are TGTGCCAGCAGTTTATCGCCCCCGATGATAGCGGGAGGAGGCAATGAGCAGTTCTTC. Translated: CASSLSPPMIAGGGNEQFF.

The genes are TRBV6-6 and TRBJ2-6; TRBD1 agrees at 7 bases. Losses at the gene ends were 4 bases for V and 2 bases for J; bases not matched to a gene: 2. The CDR3 consists of 15 residues. Germline V lookup: CDR1 MNHNY, CDR2 SVGAGI (reference sequence). CDR3 nucleotides: TGTGCCAGCAGTTCCGACAGGGCTGGGGCCAACGTCCTGACTTTC. Encoded protein: CASSSDRAGANVLTF.

The rearrangement uses TRBV27 and TRBJ1-5; no clear D. The germline V gene has CDR1 MNHEY and CDR2 SMNVEV (reference sequence). This CDR3 is 13 amino acids long. The V and J ends lost 3 bases and 7 bases respectively, with 10 bases between them. The CDR3, as DNA: TGTGCCAGCAGTTTTTTCCCGGGGCAGCCCCAGCATTTT. Translated, it gives CASSFFPGQPQHF.